This T cell receptor (beta chain) was captured in a study of T cells in tumors after PD-1 blockade. Study-level background: Prior checkpoint blockade, systemic immunosuppressant use, or anti-cancer therapy within 4 weeks excluded patients. Either cemiplimab 350 mg every 2 weeks or pembrolizumab 200 mg every 3 weeks was given.

The CDR3 spans 17 residues. CDR1 and CDR2 from the germline V gene are SGHTA and FQGNSA. With 0 bases removed from V and 4 bases from J, the gap between germline ends came to 13 bases. The data were produced by immunoSEQ multiplex PCR, yet TCRdb's version contains in-frame clones alone and is incomplete. The repertoire has about 33,000 clones, over 75% of them found once; the top ten carry roughly 39%. This sequence joins TRBV7-2 and TRBJ1-6, with a possible D match to TRBD1 (5 bases). The sequencing used PBMCs, collected before anti-PD-1 treatment. This clonotype was sampled from a human donor with basal cell carcinoma. The CDR3 region is CASSLARGGRYNSPLHF. The CDR3 region has the DNA TGTGCCAGCAGCTTAGCCCGGGGGGGGAGATATAATTCACCCCTCCACTTT. Using reference TRBV7-2 and TRBJ1-6 for the parts outside the CDR3, the full variable domain is GAGVSQSPSNKVTEKGKDVELRCDPISGHTALYWYRQSLGQGLEFLIYFQGNSAPDKSGLPSDRFSAERTGGSVSTLTIQRTQQEDSAVYLCASSLARGGRYNSPLHFGNGTRLTVT.